The source of this T cell receptor (beta chain) is a study of blood T cell repertoires in COVID-19. Across the whole study: PBMCs, B-cell-depleted T cells, or T cells were the source of the cDNA or gDNA that made up the material.

This clone was observed a few times. This CDR3 region has 14 residues. Trimming removed 6 bases from V and 4 bases from J, with 15 bases in between. CDR1 and CDR2 from the germline V gene are PRHDT and FYEKMQ (reference sequence). The method was immunoSEQ multiplex PCR; TCRdb's version includes in-frame clones alone and lacks a portion of them. The data contain 200,000 to 250,000 clones, approximately 82% of them singletons. The rearrangement joins TRBV13 to TRBJ1-1; the D gene is possibly TRBD1 (5 bases). Specimen: peripheral blood. The receptor comes from a woman over 75 with acute or convalescent COVID-19. The CDR3 is CASSSRVYRTEAFF. The CDR3, as DNA: TGTGCCAGCAGTTCCAGGGTATATCGCACTGAAGCTTTCTTT.